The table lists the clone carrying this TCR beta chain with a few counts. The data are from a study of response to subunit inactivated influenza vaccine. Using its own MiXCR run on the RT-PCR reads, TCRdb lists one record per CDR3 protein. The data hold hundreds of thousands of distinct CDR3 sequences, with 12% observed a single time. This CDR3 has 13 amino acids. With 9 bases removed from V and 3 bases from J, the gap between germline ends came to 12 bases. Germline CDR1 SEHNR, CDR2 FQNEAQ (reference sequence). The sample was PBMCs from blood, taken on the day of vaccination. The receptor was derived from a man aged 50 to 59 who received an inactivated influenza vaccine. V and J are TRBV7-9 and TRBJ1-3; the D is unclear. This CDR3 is CARYKGFGNTIYF. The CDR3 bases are TGTGCCAGGTATAAAGGGTTTGGAAACACCATATATTTT.